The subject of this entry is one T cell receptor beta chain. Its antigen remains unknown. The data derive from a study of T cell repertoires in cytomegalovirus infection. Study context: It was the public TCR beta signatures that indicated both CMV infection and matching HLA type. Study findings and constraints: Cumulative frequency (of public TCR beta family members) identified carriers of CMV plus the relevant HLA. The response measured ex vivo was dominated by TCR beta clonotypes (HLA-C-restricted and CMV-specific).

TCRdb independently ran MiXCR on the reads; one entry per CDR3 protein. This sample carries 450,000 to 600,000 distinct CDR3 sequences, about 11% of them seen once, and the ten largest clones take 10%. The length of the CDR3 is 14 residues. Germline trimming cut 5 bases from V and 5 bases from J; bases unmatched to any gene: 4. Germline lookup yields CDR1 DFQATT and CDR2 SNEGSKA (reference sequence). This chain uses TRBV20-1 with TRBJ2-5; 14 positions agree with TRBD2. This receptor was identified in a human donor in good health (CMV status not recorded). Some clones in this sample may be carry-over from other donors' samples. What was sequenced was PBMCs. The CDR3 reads CSASGLAGAETQYF. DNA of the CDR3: TGCAGTGCTTCGGGACTAGCGGGGGCCGAGACCCAGTACTTC.